The clone carrying this T cell receptor beta chain has at least ten counts. This record comes from a study of human T cells and chemical hapten exposure. Study-wide context: Patients, largely female, had alopecia areata, totalis or universalis.

The CDR3 is 14 amino acids. The V end lost 10 bases, the J end lost 3 bases, and 18 bases lay between the germline ends. Germline assignment: CDR1 MNHNS and CDR2 SASEGT. TCRdb independently ran MiXCR on the RACE reads; one entry per CDR3 protein. The data hold some 71,000 distinct CDR3 sequences, with approximately 10% observed a single time. Noted time point: patch test 3, about 24 weeks after DPC sensitization. The treatment here: therapeutic diphenylcyclopropenone sensitization with weekly scalp DPC. The sequence came from a woman between 50 and 59 years old with alopecia areata. Some clones in this sample may be carry-over from other donors' samples. The rearrangement joins TRBV6-1 to TRBJ1-1; possibly TRBD1 for D (5 bases). Sample: whole blood, taken in connection with sensitization to the hapten diphenylcyclopropenone (DPC). DNA for the CDR3: TGTGCCACCACGTTTACAGAGGGACACACTGAAGCTTTCTTT. This codes for CATTFTEGHTEAFF.